A selection of T cell receptor beta chains follows, all from one sample in a study of beta chain features in type 1 diabetes. The assay was immunoSEQ multiplex PCR, and TCRdb's table has in-frame clones only and misses some. Of under 300,000 clones in the sample, around 9.9% were seen once. What was sequenced was naive CD4+ T cells from blood. These receptors all come from a man younger than 45 with type 1 diabetes. The CDR3 runs from the conserved cysteine through the conserved F or W. The D gene is left open where the match is weak. Part of the rows lack a size; the others show once, few, many or a class for expanded clones.

few	TRBV2	-	TRBJ1-6	13	CASSPGTSSPLHF	TGTGCCAGCAGTCCAGGGACTTCCTCACCCCTCCACTTT
few	TRBV18	TRBD2	TRBJ2-1	16	CASSAMAGEAVNEQFF	TGTGCCAGCTCGGCCATGGCGGGGGAGGCGGTCAATGAGCAGTTCTTC
few	TRBV6-1	-	TRBJ1-1	15	CASTLGRPGSGGAFF	TGTGCCAGCACTCTAGGGAGGCCCGGGTCAGGAGGAGCTTTCTTT
-	TRBV12-5	TRBD2	TRBJ2-3	19	CASGLATGTSGGLHDTQYF	TGTGCTAGTGGTTTGGCTACGGGGACTAGCGGGGGACTTCATGATACGCAGTATTTT
-	TRBV2	-	TRBJ2-3	14	CASSIATSTDTQYF	TGTGCCAGCAGTATAGCCACTAGCACAGATACGCAGTATTTT
-	TRBV15	-	TRBJ2-7	12	CATSRDQYEQYF	TGTGCCACCAGCAGAGACCAGTACGAGCAGTACTTC
few	TRBV5-1	-	TRBJ2-5	12	CASSLDGETQYF	TGCGCCAGCAGCTTGGATGGCGAGACCCAGTACTTC
-	TRBV29-1	TRBD1	TRBJ2-3	14	CSVEGQGVREAQYF	TGCAGCGTTGAGGGGCAGGGGGTCAGAGAGGCGCAGTATTTT
few	TRBV5-1	-	TRBJ2-1	15	CASSLLARSNNEQFF	TGCGCCAGCAGCTTGTTAGCCCGATCAAACAATGAGCAGTTCTTC
-	TRBV7-9	-	TRBJ2-5	14	CASSLGGGGETQYF	TGTGCCAGCAGCTTAGGGGGTGGAGGAGAGACCCAGTACTTC
-	TRBV15	-	TRBJ2-5	12	CATSLRPGAQYF	TGTGCCACCAGCCTCCGGCCCGGGGCCCAGTACTTC
few	TRBV28	-	TRBJ1-6	14	CASSSTGTNSPLHF	TGTGCCAGCAGTTCTACAGGGACTAATTCACCCCTCCACTTT
-	TRBV6-6	-	TRBJ1-2	14	CASSYTVEGYGYTF	TGTGCCAGCAGTTATACAGTCGAAGGCTATGGCTACACCTTC
few	TRBV19	TRBD1	TRBJ1-1	14	CASSRDSQNTEAFF	TGTGCCAGTAGTCGGGACAGCCAAAACACTGAAGCTTTCTTT
few	TRBV28	TRBD1	TRBJ1-2	15	CASSVTGGEDYGYTF	TGTGCCAGCAGCGTAACAGGGGGCGAAGACTATGGCTACACCTTC
-	TRBV4-3	-	TRBJ2-2	14	CASSQASNTGELFF	TGCGCCAGCAGCCAAGCCAGTAACACCGGGGAGCTGTTTTTT
-	TRBV25-1	-	TRBJ2-1	17	CASSDSEGRISYNEQFF	TGTGCCAGCAGTGACTCGGAGGGGAGAATATCCTACAATGAGCAGTTCTTC
-	TRBV5-1	TRBD1	TRBJ2-7	13	CASRTGTADEQYF	TGCGCCAGCAGAACCGGGACAGCGGACGAGCAGTACTTC
-	TRBV7-9	-	TRBJ1-2	10	CASGRDGYTF	TGTGCCAGCGGCAGGGATGGCTACACCTTC
-	TRBV6-5	TRBD2	TRBJ2-6	15	CASAGEDAGANVLTF	TGTGCCAGCGCGGGAGAGGATGCTGGGGCCAACGTCCTGACTTTC
few	TRBV19	TRBD1	TRBJ1-6	14	CASSPHRGNSPLHF	TGTGCCAGTAGCCCACACAGGGGGAATTCACCCCTCCACTTT
few	TRBV7-2	-	TRBJ2-7	13	CASSLVGVGEQYF	TGTGCCAGCAGCTTAGTCGGGGTAGGGGAGCAGTACTTC
few	TRBV7-3	TRBD1	TRBJ2-5	13	CASSLDREETQYF	TGTGCCAGCAGTCTCGACAGGGAAGAGACCCAGTACTTC
-	TRBV6-5	-	TRBJ1-2	13	CASSPQGNYGYTF	TGTGCCAGCAGCCCGCAGGGGAACTATGGCTACACCTTC
few	TRBV5-1	-	TRBJ2-1	14	CASSFTTGYNEQFF	TGCGCCAGCAGCTTTACCACAGGGTACAATGAGCAGTTCTTC
few	TRBV7-2	-	TRBJ2-1	13	CASSLGGTNEQFF	TGTGCCAGCAGCTTAGGCGGGACCAATGAGCAGTTCTTC
-	TRBV28	TRBD1	TRBJ2-7	16	CASSHRRQGLPYEQYF	TGTGCCAGCAGTCACCGCCGACAGGGGCTACCCTACGAGCAGTACTTC
few	TRBV27	-	TRBJ1-2	13	CASSLSGLYGYTF	TGTGCCAGCAGTTTATCAGGACTGTATGGCTACACCTTC
-	TRBV6-6	TRBD2	TRBJ2-3	16	CASSAGTSQSTDTQYF	TGTGCCAGCAGTGCTGGGACTAGCCAGAGCACAGATACGCAGTATTTT
few	TRBV6-5	TRBD1	TRBJ2-3	15	CASSNPDRATDTQYF	TGTGCCAGCAGTAACCCGGACAGGGCCACAGATACGCAGTATTTT